This TCR beta chain was identified during a study of neoadjuvant anti-PD-1 for oral cavity cancer. Study-level background: Nivolumab at 3 mg/kg was mostly given biweekly, three to four doses, pre-surgery. Patients without progression got a fourth dose around day 43. General study findings and limits: Treg/Th17 ratio rose with pretreatment blood and fell with post-treatment tumor TCRbeta clonality.

Measured with immunoSEQ multiplex PCR; TCRdb has only the in-frame clones, and not every one. The sample has around 14,000 clones, 60% to 80% seen once. The CDR3 is 14 residues long. V shed 7 bases and J shed 3 bases, with 12 bases lying between them. CDR1 and CDR2 (germline): MNHNS, SASEGT. As concerns this clone: Its antigen remains unidentified.

Time point noted: after neoadjuvant nivolumab, at surgical resection. The patients had HPV-negative, locally advanced oral cavity squamous cell carcinoma. The chain couples TRBV6-1 to TRBJ1-4; D is uncertain. This TCR derives from a person aged 35-79 years with oral cavity squamous cell carcinoma. The material sequenced was PBMCs, taken after nivolumab (anti-PD-1) treatment. This CDR3 is CASKGQSSNEKLFF. The CDR3 nucleotides read TGTGCCAGCAAGGGCCAGAGTTCTAATGAAAAACTGTTTTTT.